This T cell receptor beta chain was found in a study of molecular identifiers for immune sequencing clone quantification. In the study overall: Five portions were made in replicates from RNA of roughly 20,000 or 100,000 naive CD8 cells, and four underwent sequencing.

Bulk libraries came from a prior protocol with listed TCR primers. TCRdb processed the PCR reads anew with MiXCR; each CDR3 protein has one entry. The table records about 40,000 distinct CDR3 sequences, approximately 22% of them present only once. Whole-study findings and limits: In CMV-specific effectors, clones above 20 copies held over 98% of molecules; naive, under 1%. Spiked Jurkat TCR RNA originating from one cell could reportedly be identified amid some 920,000 naive cells.

This clonotype has at least ten counts. Its specificity is not known. The CDR3 is 15 amino acids. The germline gives CDR1 LGHNA, CDR2 YNFKEQ. The V and J ends lost 4 bases and 1 base, in that order; junction bases with no gene match: 7. The V and J genes are TRBV4-2 and TRBJ2-7; 7 bases fit TRBD2. Sequencing was performed on naive CD8+ T cells from blood, with Jurkat cell RNA spiked in. Subset defined: FACS-sorted CD8+CD4-CCR7+CD45RA+ naive T cells. This sequence originates from a human donor in good health. Some libraries in this study had Jurkat cell RNA spiked in. The CDR3 here is CASSPGSSGSYEQYF. DNA for the CDR3: TGTGCCAGCAGCCCCGGTTCTAGCGGATCCTACGAGCAGTACTTC.